These T cell receptor beta chains were read from a single sample in a study of shared clonotypes between healthy human individuals. Produced via immunoSEQ multiplex PCR; TCRdb's table is partial and in-frame only. The table has about 1 million clones, approximately 76% seen once. What was sequenced was memory CD4+ T cells sorted from blood. Every receptor here comes from a man between 18 and 29 years old in good health. Both conserved end residues are part of each CDR3. A D gene is named only where the DNA matches it firmly. Part of the rows lack a size; the others show once, few, many or a class for expanded clones.

TRBV6-5	-	-	TRBJ2-1	TGTGCCAGCAAACGTTCCTACAATGAGCAGTTCTTC	CASKRSYNEQFF
TRBV19	many	-	TRBJ1-1	TGTGCCAGTAGAAGAAGGTTAGGCACTGAAGCTTTCTTT	CASRRRLGTEAFF
TRBV5-1	few	TRBD2	TRBJ2-3	TGCGCCAGCAGCTTGGGAGAAGCGGGAAGTTGGACAGATACGCAGTATTTT	CASSLGEAGSWTDTQYF
TRBV19	few	TRBD1	TRBJ1-4	TGTGCCAGTAGTATACAGGGGGCTAATGAAAAACTGTTTTTT	CASSIQGANEKLFF
TRBV14	once	-	TRBJ1-1	TGTGCCAGCAGCCAAGGGAGCAAATACACTGAAGCTTTCTTT	CASSQGSKYTEAFF
TRBV19	many	TRBD1	TRBJ2-1	TGTGCCAGTAGTACATGGACAGGGTCGGGCAATGAGCAGTTCTTC	CASSTWTGSGNEQFF
TRBV18	-	-	TRBJ1-1	TGTGCCAGCTCACTGACAGAGAACACTGAAGCTTTCTTT	CASSLTENTEAFF
TRBV7-2	-	-	TRBJ2-3	TGTGCCAGCAGCTCCTTACCCACAGATACGCAGTATTTT	CASSSLPTDTQYF
TRBV11-2	-	-	TRBJ2-7	TGTGCCAGCAGCTTCACCTTTGACAGCTCCTACGAGCAGTACTTC	CASSFTFDSSYEQYF
TRBV21-1	-	-	TRBJ2-4	TGTGCCAGCAGCAAGGGAGCCAAAAACATTCAGTACTTC	CASSKGAKNIQYF
TRBV6-5	-	TRBD1	TRBJ1-1	TGTGCCAGCAGTTACGGTGACAGGGCGAACACTGAAGCTTTCTTT	CASSYGDRANTEAFF
TRBV19	-	TRBD1	TRBJ2-2	TGTGCCAGTAGTATTAGATCGACAGGGGGACCCACCGGGGAGCTGTTTTTT	CASSIRSTGGPTGELFF
TRBV10-1	-	TRBD1	TRBJ2-7	TGCGCCAGCAGCCGGGGGACAGGGAACGAGCAGTACTTC	CASSRGTGNEQYF
TRBV14	-	TRBD2	TRBJ2-3	TGTGCCAGCAGGGCTAGCGGGTACTCCACAGATACGCAGTATTTT	CASRASGYSTDTQYF
TRBV7-9	-	TRBD1	TRBJ2-1	TGTGCCAGCAGCCGTCCCGGGACAGGGATCGATGAGCAGTTCTTC	CASSRPGTGIDEQFF
TRBV5-1	-	-	TRBJ2-1	TGCGCCAGCAGCTTGGGGGTCGGTGAGCAGTTCTTC	CASSLGVGEQFF
TRBV30	-	-	TRBJ2-7	TGTGCCTGGGGACCTACAGGGACCATCTCCTACGAGCAGTACTTC	CAWGPTGTISYEQYF
TRBV18	-	TRBD1	TRBJ1-6	TGTGCCAGCTCACCGGACAGGGAGAATTCACCCCTCCACTTT	CASSPDRENSPLHF
TRBV5-4	-	-	TRBJ2-5	TGTGCCAGCAGCCGGGGCGTCGAGACCCAGTACTTC	CASSRGVETQYF
TRBV19	-	TRBD1	TRBJ2-7	TGTGCCAGTAGTGTGACAGGGCTACCCTACGAGCAGTACTTC	CASSVTGLPYEQYF
TRBV19	-	-	TRBJ1-2	TGTGCCAGTAGTATCGATGGGGGGACCTATGGCTACACCTTC	CASSIDGGTYGYTF
TRBV19	-	-	TRBJ1-2	TGTGCCAGTAGTAGCGAGGTTCCTGGCTACACCTTC	CASSSEVPGYTF